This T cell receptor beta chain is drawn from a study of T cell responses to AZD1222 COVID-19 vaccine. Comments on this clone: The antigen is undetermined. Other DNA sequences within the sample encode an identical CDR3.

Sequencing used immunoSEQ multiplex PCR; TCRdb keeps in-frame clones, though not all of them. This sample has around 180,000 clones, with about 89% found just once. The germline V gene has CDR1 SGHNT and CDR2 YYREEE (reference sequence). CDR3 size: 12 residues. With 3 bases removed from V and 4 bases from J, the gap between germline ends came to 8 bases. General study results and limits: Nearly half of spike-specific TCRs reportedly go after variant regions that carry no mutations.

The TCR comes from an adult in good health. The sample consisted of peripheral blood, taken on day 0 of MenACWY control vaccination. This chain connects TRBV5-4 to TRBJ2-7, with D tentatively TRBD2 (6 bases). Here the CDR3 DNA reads TGTGCCAGCAGCTGGGACTCATACGAGCAGTACTTC. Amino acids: CASSWDSYEQYF. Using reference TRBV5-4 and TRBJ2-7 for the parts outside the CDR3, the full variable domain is ETGVTQSPTHLIKTRGQQVTLRCSSQSGHNTVSWYQQALGQGPQFIFQYYREEENGRGNFPPRFSGLQFPNYSSELNVNALELDDSALYLCASSWDSYEQYFGPGTRLTVT.